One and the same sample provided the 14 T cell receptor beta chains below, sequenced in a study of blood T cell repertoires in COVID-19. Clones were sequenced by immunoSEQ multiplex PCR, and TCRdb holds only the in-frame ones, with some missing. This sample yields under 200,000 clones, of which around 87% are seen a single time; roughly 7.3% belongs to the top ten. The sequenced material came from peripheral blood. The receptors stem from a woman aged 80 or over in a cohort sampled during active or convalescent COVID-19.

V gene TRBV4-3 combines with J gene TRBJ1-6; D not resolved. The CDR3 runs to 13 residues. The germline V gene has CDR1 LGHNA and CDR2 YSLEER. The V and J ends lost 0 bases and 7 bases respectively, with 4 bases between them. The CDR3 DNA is TGCGCCAGCAGCCAAGATGTAAATTCACCCCTCCACTTT. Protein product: CASSQDVNSPLHF.

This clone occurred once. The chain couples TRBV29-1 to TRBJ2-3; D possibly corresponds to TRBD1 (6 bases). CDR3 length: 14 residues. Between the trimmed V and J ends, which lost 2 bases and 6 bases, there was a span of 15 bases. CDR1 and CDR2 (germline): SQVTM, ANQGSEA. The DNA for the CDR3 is TGCAGCGTTGAAAGGGGGTCTACTTTGGATACGCAGTATTTT. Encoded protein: CSVERGSTLDTQYF.

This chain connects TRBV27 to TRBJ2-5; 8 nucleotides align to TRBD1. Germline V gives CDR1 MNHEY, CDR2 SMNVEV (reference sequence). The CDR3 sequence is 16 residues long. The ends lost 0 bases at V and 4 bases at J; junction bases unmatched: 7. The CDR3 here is CASSLSLTGVTETQYF. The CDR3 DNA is TGTGCCAGCAGTTTATCGTTGACAGGGGTTACAGAGACCCAGTACTTC.

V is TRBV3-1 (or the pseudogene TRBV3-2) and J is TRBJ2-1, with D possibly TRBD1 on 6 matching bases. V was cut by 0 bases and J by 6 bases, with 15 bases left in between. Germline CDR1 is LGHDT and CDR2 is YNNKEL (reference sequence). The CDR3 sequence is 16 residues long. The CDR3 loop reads CASSQDWAGARNEQFF. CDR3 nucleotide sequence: TGTGCCAGCAGCCAAGATTGGGCAGGGGCGCGCAATGAGCAGTTCTTC.

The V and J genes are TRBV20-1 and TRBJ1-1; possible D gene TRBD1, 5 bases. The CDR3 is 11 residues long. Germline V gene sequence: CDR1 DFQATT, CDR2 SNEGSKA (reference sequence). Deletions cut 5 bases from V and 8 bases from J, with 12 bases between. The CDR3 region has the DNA TGCAGTGCTGACCGGGGGTCCGAAGCTTTCTTT. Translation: CSADRGSEAFF.

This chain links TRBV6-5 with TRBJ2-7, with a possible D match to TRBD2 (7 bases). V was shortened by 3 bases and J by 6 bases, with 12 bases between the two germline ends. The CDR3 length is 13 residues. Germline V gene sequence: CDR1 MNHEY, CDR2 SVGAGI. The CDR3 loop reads CASSYYREGEQYF. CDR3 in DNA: TGTGCCAGCAGTTATTACAGGGAGGGCGAGCAGTACTTC.

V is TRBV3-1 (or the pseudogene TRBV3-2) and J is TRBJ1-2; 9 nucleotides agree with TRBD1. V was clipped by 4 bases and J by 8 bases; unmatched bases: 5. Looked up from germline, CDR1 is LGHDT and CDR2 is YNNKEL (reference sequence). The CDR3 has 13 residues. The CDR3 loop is CASSPTGGGGYTF. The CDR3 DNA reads TGTGCCAGCAGCCCCACAGGGGGCGGAGGCTACACCTTC.

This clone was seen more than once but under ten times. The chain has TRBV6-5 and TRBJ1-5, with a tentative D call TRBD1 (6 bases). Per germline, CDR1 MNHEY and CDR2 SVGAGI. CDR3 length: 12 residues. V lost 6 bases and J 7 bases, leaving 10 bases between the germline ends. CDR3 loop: CASRTGKQPQHF. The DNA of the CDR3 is TGTGCCAGCAGAACAGGGAAACAGCCCCAGCATTTT.

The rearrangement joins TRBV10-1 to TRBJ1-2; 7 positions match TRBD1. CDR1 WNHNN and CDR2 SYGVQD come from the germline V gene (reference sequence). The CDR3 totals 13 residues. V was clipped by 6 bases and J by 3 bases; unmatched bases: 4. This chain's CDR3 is CASSSGTDYGYTF. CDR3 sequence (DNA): TGCGCCAGCAGCTCCGGGACAGACTATGGCTACACCTTC.

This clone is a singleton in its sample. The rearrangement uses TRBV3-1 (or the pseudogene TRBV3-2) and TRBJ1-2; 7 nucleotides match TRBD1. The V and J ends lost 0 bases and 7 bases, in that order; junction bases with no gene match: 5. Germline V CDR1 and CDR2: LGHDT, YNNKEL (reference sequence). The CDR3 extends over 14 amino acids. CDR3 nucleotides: TGTGCCAGCAGCCAAGATCAGGGGGGAAGTGGCTACACCTTC. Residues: CASSQDQGGSGYTF.

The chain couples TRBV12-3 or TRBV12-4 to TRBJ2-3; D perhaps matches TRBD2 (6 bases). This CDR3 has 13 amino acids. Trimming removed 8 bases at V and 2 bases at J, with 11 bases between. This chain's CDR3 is CASGLKNTDTQYF. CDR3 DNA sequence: TGTGCCAGCGGACTAAAAAACACAGATACGCAGTATTTT.

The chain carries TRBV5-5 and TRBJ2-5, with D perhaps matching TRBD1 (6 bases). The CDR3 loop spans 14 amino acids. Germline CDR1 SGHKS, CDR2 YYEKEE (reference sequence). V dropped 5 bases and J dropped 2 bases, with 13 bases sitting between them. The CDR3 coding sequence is TGTGCCAGCAGACCAGACAGGAGGCAAGAGACCCAGTACTTC. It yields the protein CASRPDRRQETQYF. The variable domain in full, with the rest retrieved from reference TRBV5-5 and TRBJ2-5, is DAGVTQSPTHLIKTRGQQVTLRCSPISGHKSVSWYQQVLGQGPQFIFQYYEKEERGRGNFPDRFSARQFPNYSSELNVNALLLGDSALYLCASRPDRRQETQYFGPGTRLLVL.

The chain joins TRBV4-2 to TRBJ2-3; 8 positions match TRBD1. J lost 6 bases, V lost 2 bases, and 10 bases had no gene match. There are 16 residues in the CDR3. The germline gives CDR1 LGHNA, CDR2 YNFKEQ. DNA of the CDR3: TGTGCCAGCAGCCAATATTCGACAGGGGCGCGGGATACGCAGTATTTT. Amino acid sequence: CASSQYSTGARDTQYF.

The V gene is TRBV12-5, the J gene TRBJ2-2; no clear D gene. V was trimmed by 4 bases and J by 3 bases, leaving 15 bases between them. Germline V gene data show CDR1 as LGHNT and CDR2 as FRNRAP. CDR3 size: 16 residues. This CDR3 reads CASGSTRFFYTGELFF. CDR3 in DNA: TGTGCTAGTGGTTCCACGAGGTTTTTTTACACCGGGGAGCTGTTTTTT. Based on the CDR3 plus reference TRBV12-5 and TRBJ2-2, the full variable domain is DARVTQTPRHKVTEMGQEVTMRCQPILGHNTVFWYRQTMMQGLELLAYFRNRAPLDDSGMPKDRFSAEMPDATLATLKIQPSEPRDSAVYFCASGSTRFFYTGELFFGEGSRLTVL.